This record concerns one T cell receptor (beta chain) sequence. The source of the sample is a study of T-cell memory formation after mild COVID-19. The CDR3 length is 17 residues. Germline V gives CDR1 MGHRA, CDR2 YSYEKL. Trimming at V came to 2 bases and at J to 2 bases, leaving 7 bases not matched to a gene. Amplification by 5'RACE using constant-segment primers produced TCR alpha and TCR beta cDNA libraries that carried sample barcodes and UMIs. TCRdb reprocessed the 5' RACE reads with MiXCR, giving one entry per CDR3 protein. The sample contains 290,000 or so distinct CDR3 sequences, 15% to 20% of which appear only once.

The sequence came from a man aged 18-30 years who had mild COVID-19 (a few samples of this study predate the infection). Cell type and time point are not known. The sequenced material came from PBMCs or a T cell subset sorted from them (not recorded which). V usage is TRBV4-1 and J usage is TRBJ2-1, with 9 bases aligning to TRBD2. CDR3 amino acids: CASSQPLAGAAYNEQFF. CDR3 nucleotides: TGCGCCAGCAGCCAACCGTTAGCGGGGGCGGCCTACAATGAGCAGTTCTTC.